This note documents a single T cell receptor (beta chain) sequence. The target antigen is unknown. RNA was extracted and reverse transcribed into cDNA as the sequencing template. Sequenced by immunoSEQ multiplex PCR; TCRdb stores in-frame clones only, minus some. The sample shows roughly 98,000 clones, more than 55% of them seen only once. The entry originates in a study of CD8+ T cells in alopecia areata. Study in general: Treatment comprised oral tofacitinib, 5 to 10 mg twice daily, in treated patients.

Treatment denoted: oral pan-JAK inhibitor, 5-10 mg twice daily. Germline V gives CDR1 SQVTM, CDR2 ANQGSEA. Trimming removed 0 bases at V and 2 bases at J, with 11 bases between. The CDR3 totals 14 residues. Study-wide points: Significant decreases in scalp clonality and expanded CD8+ clones followed tofacitinib treatment. Scalp samples also yield sequences of resident alphabeta T cells from normal skin.

The sample consisted of CD8+ T cells sorted from blood, taken at week 4, from a patient treated with tofacitinib. The V and J genes are TRBV29-1 and TRBJ2-7, with D perhaps TRBD2 (6 bases). This TCR derives from a human donor with alopecia areata. The DNA of the CDR3 is TGCAGCGTTGAAGATCCCGAGCGGGCCTACGAGCAGTACTTC. Its translation is CSVEDPERAYEQYF.